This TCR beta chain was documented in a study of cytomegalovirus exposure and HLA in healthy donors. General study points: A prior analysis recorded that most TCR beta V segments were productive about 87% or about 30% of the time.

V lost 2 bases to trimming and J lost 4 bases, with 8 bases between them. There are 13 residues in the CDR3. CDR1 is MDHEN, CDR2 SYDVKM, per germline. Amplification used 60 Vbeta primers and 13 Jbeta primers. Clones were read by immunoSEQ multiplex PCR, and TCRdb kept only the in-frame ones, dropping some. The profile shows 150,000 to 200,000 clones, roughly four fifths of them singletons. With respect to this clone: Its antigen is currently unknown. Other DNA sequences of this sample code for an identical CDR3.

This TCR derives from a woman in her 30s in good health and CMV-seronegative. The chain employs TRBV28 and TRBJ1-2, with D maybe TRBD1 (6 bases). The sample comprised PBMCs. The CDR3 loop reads CASSLLGAYGYTF. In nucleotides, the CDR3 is TGTGCCAGCAGTTTACTGGGGGCCTATGGCTACACCTTC.